This T cell receptor (beta chain) was documented in a study of OX40 agonist ivuxolimab in advanced cancers. Study in general: Patients with hepatocellular carcinoma, melanoma, renal cell or head and neck cancer made up the dose-escalation patients. Whole-study results and caveats: Those patients achieving a partial response at 0.1-3.0 mg/kg showed among the lowest clonal expansion. Averaging showed that CD8+ T cells had more expanded clones than CD4+ did.

Produced via immunoSEQ multiplex PCR; TCRdb's table is partial and in-frame only. Among approximately 76,000 clones, roughly 86% were seen once, and the ten largest hold around 0.8%. To note about this clone: Its target is not known.

CDR3 length equals 14 residues. Germline loops: CDR1 SGHTA, CDR2 FQGTGA. Trimming removed 6 bases at V and 0 bases at J, with 11 bases between. The V call is TRBV7-3, the J call TRBJ1-1; tentative D call: TRBD1 (5 bases). The source is an adult with an advanced solid tumor such as melanoma, head and neck, liver or kidney cancer. The sequencing here drew on CD4+ or CD8+ T cells sorted from blood, taken in a trial of the OX40 agonist ivuxolimab. CDR3 coding DNA: TGTGCCAGCAGACTGACAGCCTTGAACACTGAAGCTTTCTTT. Its protein is CASRLTALNTEAFF.